This T cell receptor beta chain was observed in a study of cytomegalovirus exposure and HLA in healthy donors. Findings and caveats of the study: According to the study, 160 or so TCR beta chains were cytomegalovirus-associated. In vitro data verified a few CMV-associated chains as specific for CMV antigens. In the 120 or so validation repertoires, about 95% of cluster scores exceeded 0, per a later analysis.

V lost 2 bases, J lost 6 bases, and 5 bases lay in between. The CDR3 consists of 11 residues. Germline CDR1 reads GTSNPN; CDR2 reads SVGIG (reference sequence). Donors were drawn from the approximately 120-subject validation cohort, separate from the roughly 670-subject first cohort. Measured with immunoSEQ multiplex PCR; TCRdb has only the in-frame clones, and not every one. The sample carries more than 70,000 clones, roughly 95% recorded once. Of note for this clone: What it recognizes is unknown.

The gene calls are TRBV30 and TRBJ2-1, with D uncertain. The TCR sequence derives from a man younger than 30 in good health and CMV-seropositive. Sequenced sample: PBMCs. The CDR3 nucleotides are TGTGCCTGGAGTTCTAGCAATGAGCAGTTCTTC. Amino acids: CAWSSSNEQFF.